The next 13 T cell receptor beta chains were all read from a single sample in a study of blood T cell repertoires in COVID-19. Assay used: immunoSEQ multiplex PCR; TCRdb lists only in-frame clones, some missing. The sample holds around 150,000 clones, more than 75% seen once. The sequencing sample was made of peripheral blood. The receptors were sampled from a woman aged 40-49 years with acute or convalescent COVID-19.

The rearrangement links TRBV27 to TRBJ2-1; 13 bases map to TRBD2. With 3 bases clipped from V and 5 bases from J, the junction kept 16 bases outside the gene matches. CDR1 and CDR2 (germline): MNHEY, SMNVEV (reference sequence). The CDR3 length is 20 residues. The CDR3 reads CASSFKGGLAGSSGDNEQFF. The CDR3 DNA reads TGTGCCAGCAGTTTTAAAGGGGGACTAGCGGGATCCTCTGGGGACAATGAGCAGTTCTTC.

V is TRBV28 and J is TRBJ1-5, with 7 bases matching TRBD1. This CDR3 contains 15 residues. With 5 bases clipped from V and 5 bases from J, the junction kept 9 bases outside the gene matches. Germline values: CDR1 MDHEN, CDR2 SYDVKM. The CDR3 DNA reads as TGTGCCAGCAGTCCCCTAGGGACAGCCCATCAGCCCCAGCATTTT. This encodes CASSPLGTAHQPQHF.

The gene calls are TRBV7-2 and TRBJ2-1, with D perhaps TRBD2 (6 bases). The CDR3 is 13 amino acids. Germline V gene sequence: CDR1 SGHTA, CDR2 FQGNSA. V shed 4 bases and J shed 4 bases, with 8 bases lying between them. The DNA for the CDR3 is TGTGCCAGCAGCTCGGGACTGTACAATGAGCAGTTCTTC. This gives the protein CASSSGLYNEQFF. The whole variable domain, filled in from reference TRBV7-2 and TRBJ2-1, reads GAGVSQSPSNKVTEKGKDVELRCDPISGHTALYWYRQSLGQGLEFLIYFQGNSAPDKSGLPSDRFSAERTGGSVSTLTIQRTQQEDSAVYLCASSSGLYNEQFFGPGTRLTVL.

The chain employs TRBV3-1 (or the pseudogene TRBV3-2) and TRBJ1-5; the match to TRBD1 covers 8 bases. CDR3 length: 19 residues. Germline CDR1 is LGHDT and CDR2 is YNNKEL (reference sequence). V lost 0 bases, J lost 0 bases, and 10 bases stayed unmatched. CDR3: CASSQDPGTGDNSNQPQHF. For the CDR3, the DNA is TGTGCCAGCAGCCAAGATCCAGGGACAGGAGATAATAGCAATCAGCCCCAGCATTTT.

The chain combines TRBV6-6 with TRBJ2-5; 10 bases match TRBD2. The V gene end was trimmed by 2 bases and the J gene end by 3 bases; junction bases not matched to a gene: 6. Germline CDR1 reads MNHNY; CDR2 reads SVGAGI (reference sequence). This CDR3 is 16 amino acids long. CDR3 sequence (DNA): TGTGCCAGCAGTTACGGGGTAGCGGGAGGCGAAGAGACCCAGTACTTC. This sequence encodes CASSYGVAGGEETQYF.

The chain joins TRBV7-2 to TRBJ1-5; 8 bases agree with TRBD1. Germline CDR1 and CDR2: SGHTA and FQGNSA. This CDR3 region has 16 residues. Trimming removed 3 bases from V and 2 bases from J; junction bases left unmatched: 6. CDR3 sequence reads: CASSLTGALGNQPQHF. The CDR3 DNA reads TGTGCCAGCAGCTTGACAGGGGCGCTAGGCAATCAGCCCCAGCATTTT.

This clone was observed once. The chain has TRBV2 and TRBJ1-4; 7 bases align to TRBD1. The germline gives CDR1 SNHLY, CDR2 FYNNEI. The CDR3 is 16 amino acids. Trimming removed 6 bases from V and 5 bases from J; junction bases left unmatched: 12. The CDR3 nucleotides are TGTGCCAGCAGAATTTACCGGGACAGCCAGAATGAAAAACTGTTTTTT. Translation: CASRIYRDSQNEKLFF.

This CDR3 reads CASSPPSRTEAFF. The CDR3 nucleotides read TGTGCCAGCAGCCCCCCCTCTCGTACTGAAGCTTTCTTT. The V and J genes are TRBV7-9 and TRBJ1-1, with no clear D. The ends were cut back, 5 bases at V and 5 bases at J, with 12 bases in the middle. The CDR3 spans 13 residues. Germline CDR1 reads SEHNR; CDR2 reads FQNEAQ (reference sequence).

DNA for the CDR3: TGTGCCAGCAGCCCAACCGGAGGGACTGAAGCTTTCTTT. This translates into CASSPTGGTEAFF. The chain has TRBV9 and TRBJ1-1; no clear D gene. The V end lost 4 bases, the J end lost 5 bases, and 12 bases lay between the germline ends. CDR1 and CDR2 from the germline V gene are SGDLS and YYNGEE. The CDR3 has 13 amino acids.

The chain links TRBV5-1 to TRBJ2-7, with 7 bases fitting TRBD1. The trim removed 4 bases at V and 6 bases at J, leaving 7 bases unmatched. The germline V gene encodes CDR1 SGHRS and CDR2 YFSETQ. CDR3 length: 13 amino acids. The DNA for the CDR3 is TGCGCCAGCAGCGTACAGGGGAAAGGCGAGCAGTACTTC. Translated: CASSVQGKGEQYF.

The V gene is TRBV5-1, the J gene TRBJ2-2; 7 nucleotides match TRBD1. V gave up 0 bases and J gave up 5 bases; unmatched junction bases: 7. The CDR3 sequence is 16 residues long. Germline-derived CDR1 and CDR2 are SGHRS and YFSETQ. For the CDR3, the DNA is TGCGCCAGCAGCTTGGAATCGGGACAGTTTACCGGGGAGCTGTTTTTT. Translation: CASSLESGQFTGELFF.

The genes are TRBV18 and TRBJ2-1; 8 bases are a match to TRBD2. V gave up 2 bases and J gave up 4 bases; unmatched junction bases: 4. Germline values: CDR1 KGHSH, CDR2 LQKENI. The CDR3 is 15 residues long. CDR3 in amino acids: CASSPGLADYNEQFF. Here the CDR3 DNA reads TGTGCCAGCTCACCAGGACTAGCAGATTACAATGAGCAGTTCTTC.

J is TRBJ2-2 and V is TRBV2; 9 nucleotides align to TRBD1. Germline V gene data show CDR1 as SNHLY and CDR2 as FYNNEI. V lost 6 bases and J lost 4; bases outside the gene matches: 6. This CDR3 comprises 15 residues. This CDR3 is CASRGTGRGTGELFF. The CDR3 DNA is TGTGCCAGCAGGGGGACAGGGAGGGGCACCGGGGAGCTGTTTTTT.